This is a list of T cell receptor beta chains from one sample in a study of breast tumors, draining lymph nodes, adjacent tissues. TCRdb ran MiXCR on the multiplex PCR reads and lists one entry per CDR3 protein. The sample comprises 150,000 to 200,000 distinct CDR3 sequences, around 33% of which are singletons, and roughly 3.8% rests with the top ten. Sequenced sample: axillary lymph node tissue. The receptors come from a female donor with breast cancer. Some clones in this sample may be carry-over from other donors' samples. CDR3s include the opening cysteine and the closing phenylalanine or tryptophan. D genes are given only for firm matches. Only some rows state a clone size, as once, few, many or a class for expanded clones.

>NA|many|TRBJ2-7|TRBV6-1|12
TGTGCCAGCAGCCAGGAAGGGTACGAGCAGTACTTC
CASSQEGYEQYF
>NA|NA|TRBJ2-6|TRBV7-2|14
TGTGCCAGCAGCTTAGGTGGGACGGCCGACGTCCTGACCTTC
CASSLGGTADVLTF
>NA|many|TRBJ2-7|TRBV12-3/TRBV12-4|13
TGTGCCAGCAGTCCGGGGACCAGATACGAGCAGTACTTC
CASSPGTRYEQYF
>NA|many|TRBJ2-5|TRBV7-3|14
TGTGCCAGCAGCCCGACCAGGAATCAAGAGACCCAGTACTTC
CASSPTRNQETQYF
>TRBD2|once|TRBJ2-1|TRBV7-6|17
TGTGCTAGTACCCCTCTAGCGGGGGGGGCTGGGGCTTATGAGCAGTTCTTC
CASTPLAGGAGAYEQFF
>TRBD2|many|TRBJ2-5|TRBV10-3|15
TGTGCCATCAGTGCTAGCGGGGGCGTTTCAGAGACCCAGTACTTC
CAISASGGVSETQYF
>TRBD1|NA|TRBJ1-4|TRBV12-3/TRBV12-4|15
TGTGCCAGCAGTTTTTTGCAGGGGGGTAATGAAAAACTGTTTTTT
CASSFLQGGNEKLFF
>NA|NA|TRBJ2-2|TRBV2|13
TGTGCCAGCAGTGCTAGAGGGCTGGGGGAGCTGTTTTTT
CASSARGLGELFF
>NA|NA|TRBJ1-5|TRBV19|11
TGTGCCAGTGGGGACGGGCAGCCCCAGCATTTT
CASGDGQPQHF
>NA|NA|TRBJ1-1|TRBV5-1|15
TGCGCCAGCAGCTTGGAGGCCAGGGGTGTCACTGAAGCTTTCTTT
CASSLEARGVTEAFF
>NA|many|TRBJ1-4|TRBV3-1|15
TGTGCCAGCAGCCATGGACTTGGTGCTAATGAAAAACTGTTTTTT
CASSHGLGANEKLFF
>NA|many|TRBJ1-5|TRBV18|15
TGTGCCAGCTCACCCGGGCCACAGGGAGGACAGCCCCAGCATTTT
CASSPGPQGGQPQHF
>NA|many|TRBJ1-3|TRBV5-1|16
TGCGCCAGCAGCTTGGGGCTCCCAGCCTCTGGAAACACCATATATTTT
CASSLGLPASGNTIYF
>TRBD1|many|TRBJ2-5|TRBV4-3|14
TGCGCCAGCAGCCCCGGGACAGGGGGAGAGACCCAGTACTTC
CASSPGTGGETQYF
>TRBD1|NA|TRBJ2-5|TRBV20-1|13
TGCAGTGCTCGCCTACAGGGGAGAGAGACCCAGTACTTC
CSARLQGRETQYF
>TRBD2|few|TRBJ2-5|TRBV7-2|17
TGTGCCAGCAGCTTAGCGGCTAGCGGGAGGGCCGGGGAGCCCCAGTACTTC
CASSLAASGRAGEPQYF
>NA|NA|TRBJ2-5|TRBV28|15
TGTGCCAGCAGTCTAATAGGGGGCGCGGGGGAGACCCAGCACTTC
CASSLIGGAGETQHF
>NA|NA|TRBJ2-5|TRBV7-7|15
TGTGCTAGCAGCCTCGGGGGCCGTGACCAAGAGACCCAGTACTTC
CASSLGGRDQETQYF
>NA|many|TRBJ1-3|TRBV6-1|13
TGTGCCAGCAGTGAAGTGCCGGGAAACACCATATATTTT
CASSEVPGNTIYF
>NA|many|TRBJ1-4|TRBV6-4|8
TGTGCCACGCAGGGGCTGTTTTTT
CATQGLFF
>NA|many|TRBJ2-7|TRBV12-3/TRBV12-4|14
TGTGCCAGCAGTTTTGGGGGGGGGGCTGTCTTTCAGTACTTC
CASSFGGGAVFQYF
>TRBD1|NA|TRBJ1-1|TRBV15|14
TGTGCCACCAGCAGTGGGACAGCGAACACTGAAGCTTTCTTT
CATSSGTANTEAFF
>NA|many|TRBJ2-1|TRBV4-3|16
TGCGCCAGCAGCCAAGATAGGGCGGGGTTATACAATGAGCAGTTCTTC
CASSQDRAGLYNEQFF
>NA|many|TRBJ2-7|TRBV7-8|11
TGTGCCAGCAGCCCCGCCTTAGAGCAGTACTTC
CASSPALEQYF
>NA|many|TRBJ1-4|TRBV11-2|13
TGTGCCAGCACCAGGGGATTCGGTGAAAAACTGTTTTTT
CASTRGFGEKLFF
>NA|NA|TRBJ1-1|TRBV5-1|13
TGCGCCAGCAGCTTCCGGCCGGGGAGTGAAGCTTTCTTT
CASSFRPGSEAFF
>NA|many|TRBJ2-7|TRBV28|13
TGTGCCACCACAAGGTCTAGCTTCTACGAGCAGTACTTC
CATTRSSFYEQYF
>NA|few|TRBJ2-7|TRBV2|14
TGTGCCAGCACTGCCGTCCGGAGCTCCTACGAGCAGTACTTC
CASTAVRSSYEQYF
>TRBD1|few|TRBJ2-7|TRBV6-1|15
TGTGCCAGCAGACAACCCGGGACAGGAACCTACGAGCAGTACTTC
CASRQPGTGTYEQYF
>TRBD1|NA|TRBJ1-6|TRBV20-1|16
TGCAGTGCTATTGTGGGGGACAGGGGGCGCGGATCACCCCTCCACTTT
CSAIVGDRGRGSPLHF